These T cell receptor beta chains were read from a single sample in a study of OX40 agonist ivuxolimab in advanced cancers. Sequencing was performed with immunoSEQ multiplex PCR; in TCRdb, only in-frame clones are kept and a portion is missing. The table has about 80,000 clones, around 92% seen once. The sample consisted of CD4+ or CD8+ T cells sorted from blood, taken in a trial of the OX40 agonist ivuxolimab. These receptors were collected from an adult with an advanced solid tumor such as melanoma, head and neck, liver or kidney cancer. Both conserved end residues are part of each CDR3.

j_gene | v_gene | CDR3aa
TRBJ2-3 | TRBV5-1 | CASSLVSVGDTQYF
. | TRBV19 | CASSTGGFSYEQYF
TRBJ1-5 | TRBV4-1 | CASSQDHPGTFNQPQHF
TRBJ2-5 | TRBV13 | CASSQVPGLAGGLLQETQYF
TRBJ2-2 | TRBV5-5 | CASSRTPTGAAGELFF
TRBJ1-4 | TRBV7-9 | CASSGRQGWDEKLFF
TRBJ2-2 | TRBV2 | CARRRSASGELFF
TRBJ1-2 | TRBV7-9 | CASTDGPQGEAPF
TRBJ2-1 | TRBV5-1 | CASSFALAGGLNEQFF
TRBJ1-1 | TRBV19 | CATDPGHTEAFF
TRBJ1-1 | TRBV6-1 | CATHRGGWAEAFF
TRBJ2-5 | TRBV9 | CASSVDASGGQTQYF
TRBJ2-2 | TRBV7-9 | CARTGFKPGELFF
TRBJ2-3 | TRBV4-1 | CASSQDGGLARDTQYF
TRBJ2-5 | TRBV13 | CASSFWGRETQYF